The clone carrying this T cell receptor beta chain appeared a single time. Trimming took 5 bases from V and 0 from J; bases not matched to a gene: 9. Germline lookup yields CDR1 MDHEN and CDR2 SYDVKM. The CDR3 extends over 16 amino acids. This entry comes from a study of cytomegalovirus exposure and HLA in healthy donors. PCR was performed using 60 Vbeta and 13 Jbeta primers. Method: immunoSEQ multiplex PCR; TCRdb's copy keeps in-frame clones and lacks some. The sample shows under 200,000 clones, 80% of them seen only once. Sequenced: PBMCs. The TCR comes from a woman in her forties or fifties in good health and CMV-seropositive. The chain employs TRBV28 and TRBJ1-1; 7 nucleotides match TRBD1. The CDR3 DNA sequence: TGTGCCAGCAGTACTCACCCGACAGGGCTGAACACTGAAGCTTTCTTT. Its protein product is CASSTHPTGLNTEAFF.